The entry below describes one T cell receptor (beta chain). Its antigen is still unknown. No much larger clonotype is one base removed from it; base qualities were not supplied. The sample comes from a study of cytomegalovirus exposure and HLA in healthy donors (dated by TCRdb to the late 2010s). Study-level background: According to an earlier analysis of 587 of the donors, some 180 million T cells yielded 90 million to 130 million unique TCR beta sequences and about 280 Gb of sequence data. An early release that covered fewer than 800 HLA-typed donors contained approximately 300 gigabases of sequencing data and about 84 million unique TCR sequences. Of the 300 to 450 genotyped donors, about 80% fell in the genetic ancestry cluster associated with self-reported Caucasian donors. The study was designed to test whether signatures of past pathogen exposure could be identified by cataloging public T cell receptors. The study profiled the T cell repertoires of under 850 subjects by immunosequencing and related them to cytomegalovirus serostatus. In addition to the first cohort of several hundred subjects, a separate validation cohort of over 90 different subjects was used. High-throughput TCR immunosequencing, statistical association of individual TCRs with disease status, and machine learning were combined to predict cytomegalovirus infection status. A later analysis re-examined previously published TCR beta repertoires from 500 to 700 donors and added high-resolution HLA genotyping to investigate patterns of TCR occurrence. In the later analysis, no new phenotypic data were used to find candidate immune exposures; instead, reliance was placed on TCR beta sequences and their occurrence across donors. An earlier analysis of 587 of the donors applied high-throughput TCR beta sequencing to assess whether each TCR beta V gene segment acted as functional or pseudogenic. Donor age, sex, ethnicity and CMV serostatus were collected together with the repertoire data. A later genetic analysis took genome-wide SNP genotypes for about 55% of the 666 donors and used that subset as a discovery cohort. All discovery cohort repertoires had been generated on a single sequencing platform. HLA typing covered class I and class II loci at four-digit resolution. The number of donors typed differed by locus, with roughly 629-640 for A, B, C, DRB1 and DQB1, about 500 for DQA1, 600 to 610 for DPA1, and roughly 450 for DPB1. Several DR-DQ haplotypes were treated as single units for association and clustering because of strong linkage in the cohort. Across under 500 genotyped donors of the cohort, an average of about 220,000 unique TCR beta nucleotide sequences per donor were sequenced, and around 19% of those sequences were non-productive.

The library was prepared using the immunoSEQ multiplex PCR assay. A mixture of 60 forward primers for TCR Vbeta segments and 13 reverse primers for TCR Jbeta segments was used in the multiplex PCR. The CDR3 region of rearranged TCR beta genes was amplified from genomic DNA with a multiplex PCR assay. The Illumina HiSeq System was used to sequence the amplified TCR beta libraries as 87-base-pair reads. Per the original workflow: In a later analysis, approximately 74 million unique TCR beta chains were counted across the approximately 670 repertoires, and around 10 million of these chains were shared by at least two donors. A nearest-neighbor algorithm error-corrected the raw reads and collapsed the reads into unique sequences, merging closely related sequences to remove PCR and sequencing errors. To assign V, D and J gene segments, CDR3 sequences were aligned to IMGT reference sequences. For a sequence to be retained, a match of at least six nucleotides to both a V gene segment and a J gene segment was required. Rearrangements were classified as productive when the CDR3 lacked stop codons and remained in frame with V and J, and all other rearrangements were classified as non-productive. Following IMGT convention, CDR3 was defined as the stretch from the second conserved V-encoded cysteine up to the conserved J-encoded phenylalanine. In an earlier analysis of some 550 of the donors, sequences lacking an unambiguous match to a single V gene segment were excluded. An earlier analysis of fewer than 750 of the donors classified V segments as functional when productive rearrangements were above 56.7% and as segregating when the standard deviation between donors was above 5%. To diagnose cytomegalovirus status from the catalog of TCR beta chain sequences, a statistical classification framework was built. In a later analysis, V and J genes were assigned by comparing TCR nucleotide sequences against IMGT/GENE-DB human TR gene sequences. The TCRdist pipeline was used in a later analysis to assign CDR3 sequences and most-parsimonious VDJ recombination scenarios. In a later analysis, each TCR beta chain was defined by its CDR3 amino acid sequence together with its V-gene family, and reads lacking a unique V-gene family were excluded. A later analysis removed nearly 600 highly shared, low-generation-probability nucleotide sequences to deal with suspected cross-contamination and a sequencing artifact. In a later analysis, a clonal expansion index was calculated for each public chain from normalized within-repertoire ranks of inferred template counts. In a later analysis, generation probabilities were computed with a VDJ recombination model fitted to out-of-frame rearrangements, and the resulting probabilities were checked against IGoR. A later analysis scored TCR-TCR, TCR-HLA and TCR-CMV co-occurrence with hypergeometric tests, applying a repertoire-size bias correction to TCR pairs. To estimate false discovery rates, a later analysis permuted the HLA or CMV assignments 20 times. In a later analysis, co-occurring TCRs were grouped using DBSCAN, with TCRdist sequence similarity added in when clustering inside HLA-allele-positive subsets. Repertoires with fewer than 30,000 or more than 120,000 public chains were left out of co-occurrence clustering, as were several repertoires with anomalous nucleotide sharing. Entries here come from immuneACCESS through TCRdb and include only in-frame sequences with V and J called. Some clones fail to appear in such tables; in the studies checked, an unresolved V gene covers under half of the shortfall, and the cause of the remainder is unknown. That table gives V, J and clone size, and the DNA gave D and trimming. Present in this sample are fewer than 200,000 clones, about four fifths of which were seen just once. About 1.6% of the sample is held by the ten biggest clonotypes.

The cohort consisted of some 670 healthy bone marrow donors. At the time of sampling, every cohort member was nominally healthy, though immune exposures that went unrecorded were likely present. The donor tested CMV seronegative, placing the donor among the 350 to 400 seronegative members of the cohort. A peripheral blood sample was collected from each donor, and TCR beta sequencing was performed on peripheral blood mononuclear cells. Genomic DNA was extracted from the blood cell samples with the Qiagen DNeasy Blood Extraction Kit. From the cysteine through the phenylalanine, the CDR3 covers 12 amino acids. Just the 36-base CDR3 DNA is kept, in frame starting at base 1. After removal of 4 bases from V and 7 bases from J, the junction retains 4 bases not matched to a gene. Results the study describes overall, beyond this receptor: Some IMGT-functional V segments, including TRBV6-2 and TRBV6-3, could not be distinguished by the 87-base-pair reads and were therefore excluded. According to a later analysis, parvovirus B19, influenza, CMV and Epstein-Barr virus appeared linked to several top co-occurrence clusters. Cytomegalovirus status was reported to be diagnosed by the classifier with high specificity and sensitivity in both the original and validation cohorts. In a later analysis, most CMV-associated TCR beta chains were found to appear HLA-restricted, with HLA associations seemingly driven largely by CMV exposure. The cohort was sequenced for TCR beta chains only, and without alpha or paired-chain data the features that could be detected were limited. Sequencing depth was assumed to be roughly uniform across donors in the presence/absence analyses, though that assumption may not hold. A later analysis found that TCR association rates varied across HLA loci, with DRB1 alleles showing the most associated TCRs and HLA-C alleles the fewest. When HLA alleles, especially DR and DQ, strongly co-occurred, attributing TCR associations to individual alleles was difficult. Some 15 rarely observed V segments, including chromosome 9 orphons, were excluded from the earlier analysis of approximately 600 of the donors because counts were too low. According to the authors, the approach could potentially be generalized to other disease states and immunological phenotypes. At a false discovery rate of 0.05, a later analysis linked about 17,000 TCR beta sequences to specific HLA alleles. In a later genetic analysis, fewer N-insertions in productive TCRs were reported among donors in an Asian-associated ancestry cluster than the roughly 700-donor mean. A few of the identified cytomegalovirus-associated TCR beta chains were confirmed in vitro to be specific for cytomegalovirus antigens. Immune exposure information for the cohort was limited to CMV serostatus. A cluster of highly shared sequence variants was judged likely to be a technical artifact of the sequencing pipeline. In an earlier analysis of around 600 of the donors, most TCR beta V segments appeared in productive rearrangements about 87% or about 30% of the time, broadly matching IMGT annotations. V-gene and J-gene trimming of TCR beta chains was associated with a missense DCLRE1C variant in a later genetic analysis, and the association was replicated in an independent cohort. A further reported finding was that TCR beta sequences accurately predicted the HLA-A and HLA-B alleles for most subjects in the first cohort. Because HLA typing was missing for some donors at each locus, association tests included only the typed subset. Compared with equally common non-associated chains, HLA-associated TCR beta chains in a later analysis were more clonally expanded and had lower generation probabilities. While some public TCRs were present in many individuals, most TCR sequences turned up only very rarely across donors. The study listed 164 TCR beta chains as associated with cytomegalovirus. Linkage disequilibrium might explain the correlated functional status among segregating V segments, but an unknown experimental factor could not be excluded.

Material: PBMCs. This chain is built from TRBV5-3 and TRBJ1-1, and 7 bases in between align with TRBD1. TRBV5-3 is annotated as an ORF whose role is uncertain. The receptor comes from a man aged 50 or older in good health and CMV-seronegative. The sequenced DNA is TGTGCCAGAAGCCTGGGGACAGTTGAAGCTTTCTTT. Its protein is CARSLGTVEAFF.